This is a list of T cell receptor beta chains from one sample in a study of graft-versus-host responses after intestinal transplantation. The repertoire was sequenced with immunoSEQ multiplex PCR; TCRdb's copy has only in-frame clones and lacks some. Of approximately 13,000 clones listed, roughly 93% were seen once; the top ten hold around 4%. The source was PBMCs, collected roughly 1,100 days after intestinal transplantation. Receptor source: a human patient who received an intestinal transplant, so some T cells may come from the graft donor. The CDR3 runs from the conserved cysteine through the conserved F or W. Fields, in order: CDR3 protein, J gene, V gene.

cdr3_aa: CASSSGTGNTGELFF; j_call: TRBJ2-2; v_call: TRBV5-6
cdr3_aa: CASSLGSPGGVYEQYF; j_call: TRBJ2-7; v_call: TRBV7-9
cdr3_aa: CASSLTGDGFQPQHF; j_call: TRBJ1-5; v_call: TRBV14
cdr3_aa: CASSHPGGGEKAYGYTF; j_call: TRBJ1-2; v_call: TRBV4-2
cdr3_aa: CASSLARDRGVGQYF; j_call: TRBJ2-7; v_call: TRBV11-2
cdr3_aa: CASSEVVEAFF; j_call: TRBJ1-1; v_call: TRBV2
cdr3_aa: CASSLLPGSFTDTQYF; j_call: TRBJ2-3; v_call: TRBV7-3
cdr3_aa: CASSPAGGSPLHF; j_call: TRBJ1-6; v_call: TRBV18
cdr3_aa: CASSSVGTGYNEQFF; j_call: TRBJ2-1; v_call: TRBV11-3
cdr3_aa: CASSYSVGQPQHF; j_call: TRBJ1-5; v_call: TRBV6-5
cdr3_aa: CASSLGEEQYF; j_call: TRBJ2-7; v_call: TRBV11-2
cdr3_aa: CASSGQTGLYGYTF; j_call: TRBJ1-2; v_call: TRBV2